This T cell receptor (beta chain) was observed in a study of low-dose radiotherapy and immunotherapy resistance in tumors. With TRAV- and TRBV-specific primers, first-strand cDNA was made, covering the alpha and beta chains. The PCR that amplified TCRs ran for approximately 18 cycles, relying on a constant-region primer and a V-primer adapter. MiXCR, run by TCRdb on the reads, gives a single entry per CDR3 protein. Of about 13,000 distinct CDR3 sequences in the sample, around three fifths were seen once. V shed 3 bases and J shed 3 bases, with 12 bases lying between them. The CDR3 is 14 residues long. Germline-derived CDR1 and CDR2 are DFQATT and SNEGSKA (reference sequence). This clonotype was observed a few times.

This TCR came from a human donor with advanced metastatic prostate, ovarian, gallbladder or colorectal cancer (not recorded which). This table probably holds off-target reads from a library built for another chain. The rearrangement joins TRBV20-1 to TRBJ2-1; perhaps TRBD1 as D (6 bases). The CDR3 loop is CSASPRGLYNEQFF. The CDR3 nucleotides are TGCAGTGCTAGTCCCAGGGGTCTCTACAATGAGCAGTTCTTC.